A single T cell receptor (beta chain) is shown here with its context. The source of the sample is a study of blood T cell repertoires in COVID-19. The wider study: Sites in the United States, Italy and Spain provided acute and convalescent COVID-19 samples. PBMCs, B-cell-depleted T cells, or T cells were the source of the cDNA or gDNA that made up the material.

Sequenced by immunoSEQ multiplex PCR; TCRdb stores in-frame clones only, minus some. Of tens of thousands of clones listed, about 86% are singletons. Germline V gives CDR1 MNHEY, CDR2 SVGEGT. The length of the CDR3 is 15 residues. J gave up 0 bases and V 5 bases, and 3 bases lay outside the gene matches. The chain has TRBV6-2 or TRBV6-3 and TRBJ1-5; 8 positions match TRBD1. Sample: peripheral blood. This TCR was recovered from a woman older than 75 with active or convalescent COVID-19. The DNA of the CDR3 is TGTGCCAGCAGTCCCAGGGGGCATAGCAATCAGCCCCAGCATTTT. Translating gives CASSPRGHSNQPQHF.